The 27 T cell receptor beta chains presented below share a single source sample, sequenced in a study of CXCR3-negative and CXCR3-positive naive CD8 T cells. Study results and limitations: Hydrophobicity was higher for TRB CDR3s found in CXCR3-positive naive cells than in CXCR3-negative naive cells.

For these receptors, no antigen is known. UMI-labeled TRB cDNA libraries were prepared by 5' RACE. TCRdb re-called the 5' RACE reads and shows each CDR3 protein once, DNA omitted. The listing contains 55,000 to 75,000 distinct CDR3 sequences. Input material: naive CXCR3+ CD8+ T cells from blood. Described subset: CD45RO-CCR7+CD27+CD95- naive CD8+ T cells expressing CXCR3 (TNR3+). The receptors here all came from a human donor in good health. Some clones in this sample may be carry-over from other donors' samples.

The V gene is TRBV20-1, the J gene TRBJ2-7; no DNA is available, so the TRBD2 call from TCRdb remains unchecked. This CDR3 contains 13 residues. The germline gives CDR1 DFQATT, CDR2 SNEGSKA (reference sequence). The CDR3 region is CSARGLEAYEQYF.

The chain couples TRBV28 to TRBJ1-2; TCRdb calls TRBD1, which cannot be checked without DNA. There are 15 residues in the CDR3. The germline V gene encodes CDR1 MDHEN and CDR2 SYDVKM. The CDR3 here is CASRGRAILYYGYTF.

The V and J genes are TRBV25-1 and TRBJ2-1; TCRdb selects TRBD1, and the lack of DNA leaves this call unchecked. CDR1 is MGHDK and CDR2 is SYGVNS in the germline V gene. The CDR3 extends over 15 amino acids. The CDR3 is CASSGGQGPSNEQFF.

V usage is TRBV6-6 and J usage is TRBJ2-3; there is no DNA to check the TCRdb D call of TRBD2. The CDR3 consists of 13 residues. Germline assignment: CDR1 MNHNY and CDR2 SVGAGI (reference sequence). CDR3 sequence reads: CASMSGGADTQYF.

The chain joins TRBV29-1 to TRBJ1-1. This CDR3 has 11 amino acids. In germline, CDR1 is SQVTM, CDR2 ANQGSEA. The CDR3 loop reads CSVGRNTEAFF.

The chain combines TRBV13 with TRBJ2-7; TCRdb gives TRBD1 as the D gene, but with no DNA this cannot be confirmed. CDR3 length: 14 amino acids. Per germline, CDR1 PRHDT and CDR2 FYEKMQ (reference sequence). The CDR3 region is CASSLETGGYEQYF.

This chain joins TRBV5-1 and TRBJ2-1. The CDR3 runs 14 residues. The germline CDR1 and CDR2 sequences are SGHRS and YFSETQ. This CDR3 is CASSPAGLIHEQFF.

The chain combines TRBV6-5 with TRBJ1-2. The V gene's germline CDR1 is MNHEY and CDR2 SVGAGI. The CDR3 has 13 amino acids. CDR3 sequence reads: CASSPGLFYGYTF.

V usage is TRBV29-1 and J usage is TRBJ2-3; absent DNA, TCRdb's TRBD2 call cannot be checked. Per the germline V gene, CDR1 is SQVTM and CDR2 is ANQGSEA. CDR3 length equals 16 residues. CDR3 sequence: CSVEDRRLVPADTQYF.

The rearrangement uses TRBV7-3 and TRBJ2-1; TCRdb's D call of TRBD1 is untestable without DNA. CDR1 and CDR2 (germline): SGHTA, FQGTGA. CDR3 length equals 14 residues. The CDR3 here is CASSEPTEYNEQFF.

The rearrangement uses TRBV10-1 and TRBJ1-1; absent DNA, TCRdb's TRBD1 call cannot be checked. The CDR3 length is 15 residues. Germline loops: CDR1 WNHNN, CDR2 SYGVQD (reference sequence). The CDR3 loop reads CASSESVGGNTEAFF.

The chain combines TRBV7-2 with TRBJ1-4. CDR3 length: 15 residues. Germline values: CDR1 SGHTA, CDR2 FQGNSA. CDR3: CASSLDVADWEKLFF.

The chain has TRBV20-1 and TRBJ2-7; the TCRdb call, TRBD2, lacks DNA for checking. CDR3 length: 14 amino acids. CDR1 is DFQATT and CDR2 is SNEGSKA in the germline V gene (reference sequence). The chain's CDR3 is CSASRTSPSYEQYF.

The chain combines TRBV7-2 with TRBJ2-1; TCRdb returns TRBD2, unconfirmable since there is no DNA. The CDR3 runs to 16 residues. Germline lookup yields CDR1 SGHTA and CDR2 FQGNSA. The CDR3: CASSFIPLGGYSEQFF.

The rearrangement links TRBV20-1 to TRBJ1-1. Germline CDR1 and CDR2: DFQATT and SNEGSKA (reference sequence). The CDR3 consists of 12 residues. The CDR3 region is CSARELGTEAFF.

The chain joins TRBV4-1 to TRBJ1-1; there is no DNA to check the TCRdb D call of TRBD1. This CDR3 is built from 16 residues. CDR1 is MGHRA, CDR2 YSYEKL, per germline. The CDR3 spells CASSQDQGAKYTEAFF.

The gene calls are TRBV24-1 and TRBJ1-2; TCRdb reports TRBD1, a call that lacks DNA to check it against. The CDR3 sequence is 14 residues long. CDR1 KGHDR and CDR2 SFDVKD come from the germline V gene. The CDR3 sequence: CATSDVRTVYGYTF.

This rearrangement joins TRBV3-1 to TRBJ1-2. This CDR3 is 15 amino acids long. Germline values: CDR1 LGHDT, CDR2 YNNKEL (reference sequence). CDR3 sequence reads: CASSQVAGISDGYTF.

The chain couples TRBV28 to TRBJ2-1; TCRdb's D call, TRBD2, is unchecked because there is no DNA. Germline values: CDR1 MDHEN, CDR2 SYDVKM. The CDR3 length is 14 residues. CDR3: CARGGGLTYNEQFF.

This chain joins TRBV28 and TRBJ2-4; there is no DNA to check the TCRdb D call of TRBD1. The CDR3 totals 18 residues. Germline loops: CDR1 MDHEN, CDR2 SYDVKM. The CDR3 is CASSLFWGDPLAKNIQYF.

The gene calls are TRBV10-3 and TRBJ1-1. Germline V gene lookup returns CDR1 ENHRY and CDR2 SYGVKD. The length of the CDR3 is 15 residues. CDR3 region: CAISESGALNTEAFF.

The chain joins TRBV29-1 to TRBJ2-1; the D call of TRBD2 rests on TCRdb alone, since no DNA is present to check it. The CDR3 sequence is 15 residues long. Per germline, CDR1 SQVTM and CDR2 ANQGSEA. CDR3 loop: CSVEDPNSEGYEQFF.

CDR3 sequence reads: CSARIVGEQFF. The rearrangement uses TRBV20-1 and TRBJ2-1. Germline V gene lookup returns CDR1 DFQATT and CDR2 SNEGSKA (reference sequence). The length of the CDR3 is 11 residues.

The chain is built from TRBV28 and TRBJ2-5; the D call from TCRdb, TRBD2, cannot be confirmed without DNA. The germline V gene encodes CDR1 MDHEN and CDR2 SYDVKM. This CDR3 comprises 15 residues. The CDR3: CASSLYGLRGETQYF.

This sequence joins TRBV29-1 and TRBJ2-7; there is no DNA to check the TCRdb D call of TRBD1. CDR1 and CDR2 from the germline V gene are SQVTM and ANQGSEA. The CDR3 consists of 15 residues. The CDR3 loop reads CSVSFSDRETYEQYF.

The V and J genes are TRBV27 and TRBJ2-3; TCRdb lists TRBD2, though no DNA is available to test this call. The CDR3 covers 18 residues. The germline gives CDR1 MNHEY, CDR2 SMNVEV (reference sequence). CDR3 amino acids: CASSVPGLAGGRTDTQYF.

J is TRBJ2-1 and V is TRBV19. Germline V gene data show CDR1 as LNHDA and CDR2 as SQIVND (reference sequence). This CDR3 contains 16 residues. Here the CDR3 reads CASSILGSSSYNEQFF.